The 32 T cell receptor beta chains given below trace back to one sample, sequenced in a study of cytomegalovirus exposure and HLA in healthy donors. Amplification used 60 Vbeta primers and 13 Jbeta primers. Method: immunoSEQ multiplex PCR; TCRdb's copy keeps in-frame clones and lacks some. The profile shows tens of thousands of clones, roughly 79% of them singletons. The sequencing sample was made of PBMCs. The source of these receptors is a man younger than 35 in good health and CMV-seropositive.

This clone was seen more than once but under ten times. CDR3 loop: CASSKAAGSQYF. The CDR3 bases are TGCGCCAGCAGCAAAGCGGCAGGATCGCAGTATTTT. The J gene is TRBJ2-3, the V gene TRBV5-1; perhaps TRBD2 as D (5 bases). The ends were cut back, 4 bases at V and 10 bases at J, with 13 bases in the middle. The CDR3 is made up of 12 amino acids. Germline CDR1 and CDR2: SGHRS and YFSETQ.

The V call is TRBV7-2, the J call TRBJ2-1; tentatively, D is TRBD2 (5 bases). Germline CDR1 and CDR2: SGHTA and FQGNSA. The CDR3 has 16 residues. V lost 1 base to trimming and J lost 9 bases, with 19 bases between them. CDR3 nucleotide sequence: TGTGCCAGCAGCTTAGGGGCGGGTCGGCCAAAGGGTGAGCAGTTCTTC. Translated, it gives CASSLGAGRPKGEQFF. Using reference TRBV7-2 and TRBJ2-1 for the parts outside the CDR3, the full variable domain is GAGVSQSPSNKVTEKGKDVELRCDPISGHTALYWYRQSLGQGLEFLIYFQGNSAPDKSGLPSDRFSAERTGGSVSTLTIQRTQQEDSAVYLCASSLGAGRPKGEQFFGPGTRLTVL.

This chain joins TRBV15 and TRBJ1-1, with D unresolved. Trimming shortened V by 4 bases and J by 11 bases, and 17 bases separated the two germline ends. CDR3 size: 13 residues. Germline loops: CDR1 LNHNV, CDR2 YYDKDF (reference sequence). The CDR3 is CATSKSGPDTAFF. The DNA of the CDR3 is TGTGCCACCAGCAAATCGGGTCCAGATACGGCTTTCTTT. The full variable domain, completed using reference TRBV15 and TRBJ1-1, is DAMVIQNPRYQVTQFGKPVTLSCSQTLNHNVMYWYQQKSSQAPKLLFHYYDKDFNNEADTPDNFQSRRPNTSFCFLDIRSPGLGDTAMYLCATSKSGPDTAFFGQGTRLTVV.

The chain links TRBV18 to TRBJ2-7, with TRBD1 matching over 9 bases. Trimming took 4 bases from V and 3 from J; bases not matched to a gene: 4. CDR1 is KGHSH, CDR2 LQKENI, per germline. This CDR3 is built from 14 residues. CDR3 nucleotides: TGTGCCAGCTCACGGGACAGGGCAAGCTACGAGCAGTACTTC. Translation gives CASSRDRASYEQYF.

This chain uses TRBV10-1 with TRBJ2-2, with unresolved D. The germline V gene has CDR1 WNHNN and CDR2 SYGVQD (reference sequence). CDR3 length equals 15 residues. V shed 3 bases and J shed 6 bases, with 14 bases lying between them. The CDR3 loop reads CASSETSRPPGELFF. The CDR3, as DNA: TGCGCCAGCAGTGAAACATCTAGGCCCCCCGGGGAGCTGTTTTTT.

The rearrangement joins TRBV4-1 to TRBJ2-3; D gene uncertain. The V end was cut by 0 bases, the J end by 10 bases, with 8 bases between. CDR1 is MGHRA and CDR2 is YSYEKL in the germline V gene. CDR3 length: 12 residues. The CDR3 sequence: CASSQDLGSQYF. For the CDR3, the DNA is TGCGCCAGCAGCCAAGATCTAGGTTCGCAGTATTTT.

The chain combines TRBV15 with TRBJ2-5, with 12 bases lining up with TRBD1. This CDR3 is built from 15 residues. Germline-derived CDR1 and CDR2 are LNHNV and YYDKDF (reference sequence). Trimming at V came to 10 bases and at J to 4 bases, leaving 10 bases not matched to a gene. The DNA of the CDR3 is TGTGCCATTCTTACGGGACAGGGGGCTAGAGAGACCCAGTACTTC. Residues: CAILTGQGARETQYF.

CDR3 DNA sequence: TGTGCCAGCAGTTTTAGGAGACAGGCTCCCTACGAGCAGTACTTC. Translated: CASSFRRQAPYEQYF. This sequence joins TRBV28 and TRBJ2-7; D perhaps matches TRBD1 (6 bases). Germline V gene sequence: CDR1 MDHEN, CDR2 SYDVKM. This CDR3 region has 15 residues. V lost 3 bases, J lost 2 bases, and 14 bases lay in between.

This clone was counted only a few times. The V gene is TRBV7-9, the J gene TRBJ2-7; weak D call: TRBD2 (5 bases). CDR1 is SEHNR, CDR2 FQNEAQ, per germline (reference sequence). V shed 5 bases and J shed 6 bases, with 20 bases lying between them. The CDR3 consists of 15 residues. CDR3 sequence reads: CASSIGPGSVGEQYF. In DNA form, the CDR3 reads TGTGCCAGCAGCATAGGGCCGGGATCGGTGGGCGAGCAGTACTTC.

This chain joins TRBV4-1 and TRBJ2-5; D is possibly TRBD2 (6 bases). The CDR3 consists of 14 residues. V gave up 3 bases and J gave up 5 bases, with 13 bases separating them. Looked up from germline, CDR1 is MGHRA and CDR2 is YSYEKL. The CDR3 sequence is CASSQSLRGETQYF. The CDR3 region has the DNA TGCGCCAGCAGCCAGTCCCTCCGGGGGGAGACCCAGTACTTC.

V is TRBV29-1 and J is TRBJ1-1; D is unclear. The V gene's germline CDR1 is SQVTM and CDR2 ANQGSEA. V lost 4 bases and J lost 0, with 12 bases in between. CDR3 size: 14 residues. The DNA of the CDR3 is TGCAGCGTTGTCCCACCCCTAATGAACACTGAAGCTTTCTTT. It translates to CSVVPPLMNTEAFF.

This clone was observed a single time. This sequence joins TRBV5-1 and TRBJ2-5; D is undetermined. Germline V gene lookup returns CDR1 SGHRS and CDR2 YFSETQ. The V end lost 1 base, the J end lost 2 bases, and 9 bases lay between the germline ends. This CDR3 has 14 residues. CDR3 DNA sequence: TGCGCCAGCAGCTTGTGGTCAGATCAAGAGACCCAGTACTTC. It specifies CASSLWSDQETQYF. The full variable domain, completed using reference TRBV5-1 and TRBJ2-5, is KAGVTQTPRYLIKTRGQQVTLSCSPISGHRSVSWYQQTPGQGLQFLFEYFSETQRNKGNFPGRFSGRQFSNSRSEMNVSTLELGDSALYLCASSLWSDQETQYFGPGTRLLVL.

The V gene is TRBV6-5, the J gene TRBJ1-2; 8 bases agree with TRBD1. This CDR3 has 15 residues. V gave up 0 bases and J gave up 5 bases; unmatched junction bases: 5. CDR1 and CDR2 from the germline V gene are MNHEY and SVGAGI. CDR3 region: CASSYSDRVLYGYTF. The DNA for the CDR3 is TGTGCCAGCAGTTACTCGGACAGGGTTCTTTATGGCTACACCTTC.

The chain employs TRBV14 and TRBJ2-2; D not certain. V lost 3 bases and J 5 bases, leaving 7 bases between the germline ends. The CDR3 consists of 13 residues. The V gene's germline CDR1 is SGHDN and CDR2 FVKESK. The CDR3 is CASSHSGTGELFF. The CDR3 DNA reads TGTGCCAGCAGCCACTCGGGTACCGGGGAGCTGTTTTTT.

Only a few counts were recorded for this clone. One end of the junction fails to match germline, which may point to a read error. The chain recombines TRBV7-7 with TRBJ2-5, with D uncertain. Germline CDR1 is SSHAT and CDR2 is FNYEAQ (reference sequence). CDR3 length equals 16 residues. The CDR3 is CASSPFPAQAPETQYF. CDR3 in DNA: TGTGCTAGCAGCCCCTTCCCGGCTCAGGCACCCGAGACCCAGTACTTC. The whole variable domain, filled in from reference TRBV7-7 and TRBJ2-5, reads GAGVSQSPRYKVTKRGQDVTLRCDPISSHATLYWYQQALGQGPEFLTYFNYEAQPDKSGLPSDRFSAERPEGSISTLTIQRTEQRDSAMYRCASSPFPAQAPETQYFGPGTRLLVL.

In DNA form, the CDR3 reads TGTGCCAGCAGCCCCGGGACACCCAGGGATGCGAGGGAGTACTTC. Protein sequence: CASSPGTPRDAREYF. The chain has TRBV5-4 and TRBJ2-7; D is perhaps TRBD1 (6 bases). Between the trimmed V and J ends, which lost 4 bases and 11 bases, there was a span of 25 bases. Germline-derived CDR1 and CDR2 are SGHNT and YYREEE (reference sequence). CDR3 length: 15 amino acids.

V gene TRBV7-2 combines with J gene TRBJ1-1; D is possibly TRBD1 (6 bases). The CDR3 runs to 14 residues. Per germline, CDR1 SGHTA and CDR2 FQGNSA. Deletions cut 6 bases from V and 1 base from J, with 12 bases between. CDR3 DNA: TGTGCCAGCAGTCGCCCCAGGGGGAACACTGAAGCTTTCTTT. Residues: CASSRPRGNTEAFF.

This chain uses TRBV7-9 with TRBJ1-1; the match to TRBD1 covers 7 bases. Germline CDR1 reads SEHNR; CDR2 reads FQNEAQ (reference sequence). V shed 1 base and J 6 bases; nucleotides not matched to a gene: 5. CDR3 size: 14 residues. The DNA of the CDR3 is TGTGCCAGCAGCTTAGTCAAAACAGGGGCTGAAGCTTTCTTT. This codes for CASSLVKTGAEAFF.

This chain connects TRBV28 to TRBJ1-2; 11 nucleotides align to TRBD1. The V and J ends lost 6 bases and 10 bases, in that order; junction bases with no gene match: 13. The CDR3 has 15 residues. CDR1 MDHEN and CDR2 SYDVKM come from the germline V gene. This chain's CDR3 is CASRPTTRDRGIYTF. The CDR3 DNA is TGTGCCAGCAGACCAACTACCCGGGACAGGGGGATCTACACCTTC.

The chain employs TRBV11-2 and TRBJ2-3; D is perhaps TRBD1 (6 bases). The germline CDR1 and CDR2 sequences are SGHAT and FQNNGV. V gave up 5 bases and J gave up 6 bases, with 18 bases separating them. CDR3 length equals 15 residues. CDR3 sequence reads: CASSTNTGQWDTQYF. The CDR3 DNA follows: TGTGCCAGCAGCACAAACACAGGACAGTGGGATACGCAGTATTTT. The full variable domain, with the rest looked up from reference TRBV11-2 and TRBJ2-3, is EAGVAQSPRYKIIEKRQSVAFWCNPISGHATLYWYQQILGQGPKLLIQFQNNGVVDDSQLPKDRFSAERLKGVDSTLKIQPAKLEDSAVYLCASSTNTGQWDTQYFGPGTRLTVL.

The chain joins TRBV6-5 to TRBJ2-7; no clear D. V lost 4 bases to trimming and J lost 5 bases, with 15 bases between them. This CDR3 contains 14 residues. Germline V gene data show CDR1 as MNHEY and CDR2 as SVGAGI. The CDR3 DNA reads TGTGCCAGCAGTTCGCAAACTGGGCTCCACGAGCAGTACTTC. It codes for CASSSQTGLHEQYF.

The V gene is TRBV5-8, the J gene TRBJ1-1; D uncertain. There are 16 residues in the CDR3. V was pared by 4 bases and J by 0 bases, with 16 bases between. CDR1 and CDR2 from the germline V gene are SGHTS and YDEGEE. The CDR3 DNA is TGTGCCAGCAGCCAATCACCGACAACCATGAACACTGAAGCTTTCTTT. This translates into CASSQSPTTMNTEAFF. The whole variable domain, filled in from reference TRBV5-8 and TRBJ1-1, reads EAGVTQSPTHLIKTRGQQATLRCSPISGHTSVYWYQQALGLGLQFLLWYDEGEERNRGNFPPRFSGRQFPNYSSELNVNALELEDSALYLCASSQSPTTMNTEAFFGQGTRLTVV.

This chain's CDR3 is CASSPPTGRATGYTF. The CDR3 bases are TGTGCCAGCAGCCCCCCGACAGGAAGGGCGACGGGCTACACCTTC. This rearrangement joins TRBV7-9 to TRBJ1-2; possible D gene TRBD1, 6 bases. V was pared by 5 bases and J by 8 bases, with 21 bases between. Germline assignment: CDR1 SEHNR and CDR2 FQNEAQ (reference sequence). CDR3 size: 15 residues.

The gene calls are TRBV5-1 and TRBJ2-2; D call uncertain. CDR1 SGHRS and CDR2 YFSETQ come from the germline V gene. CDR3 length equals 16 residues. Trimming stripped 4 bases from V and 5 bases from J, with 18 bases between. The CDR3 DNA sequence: TGCGCCAGCAGCCTGGCCGGCACTACGAGGACCGGGGAGCTGTTTTTT. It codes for CASSLAGTTRTGELFF.

The CDR3 DNA reads as TGCAGCGTTGAACGGGAGCTGAATGAGCAGTTCTTC. The encoded protein is CSVERELNEQFF. V gene TRBV29-1 combines with J gene TRBJ2-1; a weak D match, TRBD2 (6 bases). The CDR3 runs to 12 residues. CDR1 and CDR2 (germline): SQVTM, ANQGSEA. Trimming removed 2 bases at V and 7 bases at J, with 9 bases between.

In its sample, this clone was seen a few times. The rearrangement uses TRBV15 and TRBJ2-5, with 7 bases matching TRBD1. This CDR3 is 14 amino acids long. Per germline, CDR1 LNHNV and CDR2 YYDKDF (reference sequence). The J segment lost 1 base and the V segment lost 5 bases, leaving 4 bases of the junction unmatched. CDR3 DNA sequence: TGTGCCACCAGCGGAAGGGGGCTCCAAGAGACCCAGTACTTC. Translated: CATSGRGLQETQYF.

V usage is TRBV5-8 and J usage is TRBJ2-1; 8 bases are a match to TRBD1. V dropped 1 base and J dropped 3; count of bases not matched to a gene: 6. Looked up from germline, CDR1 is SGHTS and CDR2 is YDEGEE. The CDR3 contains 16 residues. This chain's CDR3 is CASSLLQGADYNEQFF. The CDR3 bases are TGTGCCAGCAGCTTGCTTCAGGGGGCAGACTACAATGAGCAGTTCTTC.

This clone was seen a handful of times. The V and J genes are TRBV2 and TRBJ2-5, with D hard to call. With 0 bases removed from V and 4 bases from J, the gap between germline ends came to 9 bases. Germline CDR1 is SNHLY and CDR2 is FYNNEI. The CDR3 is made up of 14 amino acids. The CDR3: CASSEARLGETQYF. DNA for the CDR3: TGTGCCAGCAGTGAAGCGAGGCTGGGAGAGACCCAGTACTTC.

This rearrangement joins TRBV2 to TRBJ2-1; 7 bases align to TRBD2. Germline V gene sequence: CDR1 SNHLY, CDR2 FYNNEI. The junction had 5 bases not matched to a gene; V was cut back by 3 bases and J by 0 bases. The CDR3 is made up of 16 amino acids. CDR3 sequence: CASSERGRASYNEQFF. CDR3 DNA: TGTGCCAGCAGTGAGAGAGGGAGGGCCTCCTACAATGAGCAGTTCTTC. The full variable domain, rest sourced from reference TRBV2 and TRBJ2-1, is EPEVTQTPSHQVTQMGQEVILRCVPISNHLYFYWYRQILGQKVEFLVSFYNNEISEKSEIFDDQFSVERPDGSNFTLKIRSTKLEDSAMYFCASSERGRASYNEQFFGPGTRLTVL.

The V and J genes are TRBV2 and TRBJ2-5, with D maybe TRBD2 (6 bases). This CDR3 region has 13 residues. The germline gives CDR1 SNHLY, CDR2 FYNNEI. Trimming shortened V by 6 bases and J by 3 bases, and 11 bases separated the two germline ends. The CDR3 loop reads CASRRDSEETQYF. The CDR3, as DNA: TGTGCCAGCAGACGGGACTCCGAAGAGACCCAGTACTTC.

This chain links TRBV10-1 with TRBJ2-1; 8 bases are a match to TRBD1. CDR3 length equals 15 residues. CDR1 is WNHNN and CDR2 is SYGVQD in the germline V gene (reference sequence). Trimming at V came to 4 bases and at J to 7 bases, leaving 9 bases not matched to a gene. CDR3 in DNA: TGCGCCAGCAGTGCCGAGGACAGGGTATGGAATGAGCAGTTCTTC. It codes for CASSAEDRVWNEQFF.

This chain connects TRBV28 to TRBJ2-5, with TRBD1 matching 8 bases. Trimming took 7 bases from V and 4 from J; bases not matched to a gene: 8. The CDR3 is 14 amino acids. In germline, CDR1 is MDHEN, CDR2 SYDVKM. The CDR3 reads CASTQTGARETQYF. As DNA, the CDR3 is TGTGCCAGCACCCAGACAGGGGCCAGAGAGACCCAGTACTTC.